This T cell receptor (beta chain) was identified during a study of blood T cells in healthy people across ages (dated by TCRdb to 2015 to 2017). Some background on the complete study: In model experiments, template switching captured roughly one uniquely barcoded TCR beta cDNA molecule for every two T cells. To avoid experimental bias, donors of different ages were randomly spread across the sequencing lanes. The donors were divided into four age groups: young (average around 15 years), middle-aged (about 39), aged (approximately 62) and long-lived (roughly 82). The study analyzed two additional independent replicas of 1 million unique cDNA reads from the same blood draw for two donors, one aged 18 to 30 and one aged 80 or older. Age-related changes in TCR beta repertoire diversity were measured in the study by deep sequencing normalized with unique cDNA molecular identifiers. What the research found in general, with its limitations: Estimates of total diversity based on one million sequenced T cells were regarded as lower bounds and as underestimates. As age increased, observed TCR beta diversity per million T cells dropped in a roughly linear way, and a significant reduction was already evident by age 40. Compared with the aged group, the long-lived group had more naive CD4+ T cells, fewer expanded clones and increased TCR diversity, suggesting age selection. Because profiling used bulk unsorted PBMCs, naive and antigen-experienced compartments could not be compared conclusively. Because the CMV infection status of the donors was unknown, age-related changes in expanded clonotypes may potentially have been confounded. There was a strong correlation between observed TCR beta diversity and the percentage of naive T cells measured by flow cytometry.

Donors were about 36 systemically healthy Caucasian individuals from Russia aged about 6 to 100 years. Each donor gave approximately 9.3 milliliters of peripheral blood, collected into EDTA-treated Vacutainer tubes. Ficoll-Paque density-gradient centrifugation was used to isolate PBMCs, with at least 6.5 million per sample. Total RNA was extracted from PBMCs with Trizol reagent, with at least 6 micrograms obtained per sample. For every donor, flow cytometry on a PBMC aliquot measured the percentage of naive CD45RAhigh/CD27high T cells. CDR1 is given as DFQATT and CDR2 as SNEGSKA, both from the germline V gene (reference sequence). There are 14 amino acids in the CDR3, from cysteine to phenylalanine inclusive. Only the CDR3 region is kept as DNA, spanning 42 bases read in frame from base 1. Deletion took 6 bases off V and 6 bases off J, with a span of 15 bases between the germline ends. In this sample, this clonotype turned up many times. It lacks a known antigen. No much larger clone is present one base from it, and per-base qualities are unavailable.

Libraries were constructed by 5' RACE. The sequencer listed for this sample is Illumina HiSeq 2500. A second roughly 7 to 12 cycle PCR used a sample-barcoded 5' primer and a J-beta primer mix. A unique molecular identifier was introduced onto each TCR beta cDNA molecule by a template-switch 5' adaptor carrying 12 random nucleotides. Each sample yielded at least 3 million CDR3-containing paired-end reads. First-strand cDNA synthesis was performed from all RNA using the Mint cDNA synthesis kit, with priming by a TRBC-specific oligonucleotide. All cDNA was treated with uracil-DNA glycosylase and then went through a first 18-cycle PCR with the universal primers M1SS and BC2_uni_R. On the study's bioinformatics: Each sample was normalized by randomly selecting 1 million high-quality reads, each carrying a distinct molecular identifier. Instead of being binned into consensus sequences, reads that shared molecular identifiers were thrown out. CDR3 identification, clonotype clustering and error correction used MiTCR with a Q25 quality threshold and the strictest error-elimination algorithm. A nonparametric unseen species model with Euler transformation was used to estimate lower-bound total TCR beta diversity. TCRdb itself trimmed the public reads at Q25 with fastp, ran MiXCR and retained productive beta chains. Duplicate CDR3 protein sequences are folded into a single record with the most common DNA and genes. The authors' filters were not applied to this entry. This sample holds hundreds of thousands of distinct CDR3 sequences; about 30% were observed only once. Jointly, the top ten make up about 15% of the sample.

Sequenced material: blood. The sequence derives from a woman over 75 in good health. This chain is built from TRBV20-1 and TRBJ1-6; the D gene identity is not certain. In nucleotide form, the sequence is TGCAGTGCCCGACGAACGGGCATTAATTCACCCCTCCACTTT. This codes for CSARRTGINSPLHF.